Below, one T cell receptor beta chain is given with its context. No antigen is known for it. The CDR3 sequence is 12 residues long. V shed 3 bases and J shed 8 bases, with 10 bases lying between them. The germline gives CDR1 SEHNR, CDR2 FQNEAQ (reference sequence). TCR beta cDNA libraries had unique molecular identifiers. TCRdb independently ran MiXCR on the PCR reads; one entry per CDR3 protein. Counted here are about 620,000 distinct CDR3 sequences, roughly 47% occurring once; the ten biggest clones make up over 1.5%. This specimen belongs to a study of post-analysis software for immune sequencing data. Study-wide findings and caveats: Controls showed lower frequencies than patients for five TRBV segments, and TRBV5-6, TRBV5-1 and TRBV20-1 were among these.

This chain links TRBV7-9 with TRBJ1-2; D may be TRBD1 (5 bases). Sequencing was performed on blood. The TCR was taken from a girl between 5 and 17 years old with multiple sclerosis. The chain's CDR3 is CASSLSGPGYTF. The CDR3 DNA is TGTGCCAGCAGCTTGTCGGGGCCAGGCTACACCTTC. Full variable domain (missing parts from reference TRBV7-9 and TRBJ1-2): DTGVSQNPRHKITKRGQNVTFRCDPISEHNRLYWYRQTLGQGPEFLTYFQNEAQLEKSRLLSDRFSAERPKGSFSTLEIQRTEQGDSAMYLCASSLSGPGYTFGSGTRLTVV.